This T cell receptor beta chain was found in a study of human T cells and chemical hapten exposure. The overall study: Cases of alopecia areata, totalis or universalis occurred in a predominantly female patient group.

TCRdb reprocessed the RACE reads via MiXCR and lists one record per CDR3 protein. The repertoire holds over 300,000 distinct CDR3 sequences, with 5.1% as singletons. The table lists this clonotype with many counts. Its antigen remains unidentified. General study findings and limits: Having alopecia, donors may respond immunologically unlike healthy people. Expanded TCRs formed significantly more large CDR3 similarity clusters than controls.

Time point reported: pre-sensitization, week 0. Treatment specified: therapeutic diphenylcyclopropenone sensitization with weekly scalp DPC. Material: whole blood, obtained in connection with sensitization to the hapten diphenylcyclopropenone (DPC). The source of this sequence is a woman aged 45-60 years with alopecia areata. Some clones in this sample may be carry-over from other donors' samples.

The DNA for the CDR3 is TGCGCCAGCAGCGAGACTAGCGTCAGCACAGATACGCAGTATTTT. The encoded protein is CASSETSVSTDTQYF. V gene TRBV5-1 combines with J gene TRBJ2-3, with 8 positions matching TRBD2. There are 15 residues in the CDR3. Germline CDR1 SGHRS, CDR2 YFSETQ. Trimming took 4 bases from V and 0 from J; bases not matched to a gene: 4.